This is a list of T cell receptor beta chains from one sample in a study of early T cells in non-severe SARS-CoV-2 infection. MiXCR, run by TCRdb on the 5' RACE reads, gives a single entry per CDR3 protein. This sample has tens of thousands of distinct CDR3 sequences, with 14% found just once. Sequenced material: whole blood. Source of these receptors: an adult who was a healthcare worker with PCR-confirmed SARS-CoV-2 infection or an uninfected control (not recorded which). The CDR3 runs from the conserved cysteine through the conserved F or W. The D gene is left open where the match is weak. Size tells how often a clone was seen (once, few, many) or the class of an expanded clone, and some rows leave it out.

V gene	D gene	clone size	J gene	CDR3 protein	CDR3 DNA
TRBV7-8	NA	many	TRBJ1-2	CASSDRDTIYGYTF	TGTGCCAGCAGCGACCGGGACACTATCTATGGCTACACCTTC
TRBV13	NA	many	TRBJ2-5	CASSPPGRRKETQYF	TGTGCCAGCAGCCCCCCGGGCCGTAGAAAAGAGACCCAGTACTTC
TRBV5-6	NA	few	TRBJ2-2	CASREEGQGNTGELFF	TGTGCCAGCAGAGAGGAGGGGCAGGGCAACACCGGGGAGCTGTTTTTT
TRBV6-5	NA	NA	TRBJ1-3	CASSRGGSGGNTIYF	TGTGCCAGCAGCCGGGGAGGGTCTGGAGGAAACACCATATATTTT
TRBV2	NA	few	TRBJ1-2	CASTGNINYGYTF	TGTGCCAGCACAGGCAACATAAACTATGGCTACACCTTC
TRBV9	NA	NA	TRBJ1-4	CASSVEGIGEKLFF	TGTGCCAGCAGCGTAGAGGGAATAGGGGAAAAACTGTTTTTT
TRBV9	NA	NA	TRBJ2-7	CASSASDRPDSYEQYF	TGTGCCAGCAGCGCCAGCGATCGACCAGACTCTTACGAGCAGTACTTC
TRBV6-2/TRBV6-3	TRBD2	few	TRBJ2-2	CATKRGPNTGELFF	TGTGCCACGAAGCGGGGGCCGAACACCGGGGAGCTGTTTTTT
TRBV21-1	NA	many	TRBJ2-5	CASSPPGDEFSQETQYF	TGTGCCAGCAGCCCTCCTGGGGATGAATTCTCCCAAGAGACCCAGTACTTC
TRBV6-5	TRBD1	NA	TRBJ2-2	CASRSTGGPGELFF	TGTGCCAGCAGGTCGACAGGGGGTCCCGGGGAGCTGTTTTTT
TRBV27	NA	NA	TRBJ2-2	CASSLWVSGELFF	TGTGCCAGCAGTTTATGGGTCAGCGGGGAGCTGTTTTTT
TRBV10-1	NA	NA	TRBJ2-2	CARPSPNTGELFF	TGCGCCAGGCCCTCTCCGAACACCGGGGAGCTGTTTTTT
TRBV3-1	TRBD1	few	TRBJ1-6	CASSRGTGLNSPLHF	TGTGCCAGCAGCCGAGGGACAGGGTTAAATTCACCCCTCCACTTT
TRBV3-1	TRBD1	few	TRBJ1-1	CASTSRWTGYTEAFF	TGTGCCAGCACCTCTCGGTGGACAGGGTACACTGAAGCTTTCTTT
TRBV7-8	NA	many	TRBJ1-1	CASRLWGHTEAFF	TGTGCCAGCAGGCTATGGGGGCATACTGAAGCTTTCTTT
TRBV5-1	TRBD1	NA	TRBJ2-3	CASSLWTGGDTQYF	TGCGCCAGCAGCTTGTGGACAGGGGGAGATACGCAGTATTTT
TRBV4-2	TRBD1	NA	TRBJ1-1	CASSPSGGGLNTEAFF	TGTGCCAGCAGCCCCTCAGGGGGGGGATTGAACACTGAAGCTTTCTTT
TRBV20-1	NA	many	TRBJ1-2	CSARDEDHKGYTF	TGCAGTGCTAGAGACGAGGATCACAAGGGCTACACCTTC
TRBV28	NA	NA	TRBJ2-7	CASSRTMSQGEQYF	TGTGCCAGCAGCCGGACCATGTCTCAAGGCGAGCAGTACTTC
TRBV10-3	TRBD2	few	TRBJ2-3	CAISRLAGATDTQYF	TGTGCCATCAGCCGACTAGCGGGGGCCACAGATACGCAGTATTTT
TRBV12-3/TRBV12-4	NA	NA	TRBJ2-5	CASSLWGLEETQYF	TGTGCCAGCAGTTTATGGGGGTTAGAAGAGACCCAGTACTTC
TRBV5-5	NA	few	TRBJ2-1	CASSLADNEQFF	TGTGCCAGCAGCTTGGCAGACAATGAGCAGTTCTTC
TRBV28	NA	many	TRBJ1-2	CASSLDSYGYTF	TGTGCCAGCAGTTTGGACAGCTATGGCTACACCTTC
TRBV11-2	TRBD1	few	TRBJ1-1	CASSFYRGRTGTMNTEAFF	TGTGCCAGCAGCTTTTACAGGGGGCGTACAGGAACCATGAACACTGAAGCTTTCTTT
TRBV7-9	TRBD1	NA	TRBJ2-2	CAKHRGATGELFF	TGTGCCAAACACAGGGGGGCCACCGGGGAGCTGTTTTTT
TRBV19	TRBD1	many	TRBJ2-2	CASSMGQANTGELFF	TGTGCCAGTAGTATGGGACAGGCGAACACCGGGGAGCTGTTTTTT
TRBV11-3	NA	NA	TRBJ2-3	CASSSSTSTDTQYF	TGTGCCAGCAGCTCTAGCACTAGCACAGATACGCAGTATTTT
TRBV20-1	NA	NA	TRBJ2-3	CSARWRGPGTDTQYF	TGCAGTGCTAGGTGGCGGGGGCCAGGCACAGATACGCAGTATTTT
TRBV27	TRBD1	few	TRBJ2-2	CASRGTGPTGELFF	TGTGCCAGCAGGGGGACAGGGCCCACCGGGGAGCTGTTTTTT
TRBV6-4	NA	NA	TRBJ2-3	CASSASAGSSTDTQYF	TGTGCCAGCAGTGCCTCCGCGGGATCTAGCACAGATACGCAGTATTTT
TRBV12-3/TRBV12-4	TRBD2	many	TRBJ2-7	CASKRGASYEQYF	TGTGCCAGTAAGCGGGGGGCCTCCTACGAGCAGTACTTC
TRBV10-2	NA	NA	TRBJ1-1	CASSFWNTEAFF	TGCGCCAGCAGTTTTTGGAACACTGAAGCTTTCTTT
TRBV7-9	NA	NA	TRBJ2-3	CASSSQGFMIADTQYF	TGTGCCAGCAGTTCCCAGGGGTTTATGATCGCAGATACGCAGTATTTT
TRBV4-3	NA	many	TRBJ1-6	CASSPGISYNSPLHF	TGCGCCAGCAGCCCAGGGATCTCCTATAATTCACCCCTCCACTTT
TRBV12-3/TRBV12-4	TRBD1	many	TRBJ1-5	CASSTRQGTYSNQPQHF	TGTGCCAGCAGTACTAGACAGGGGACGTATAGCAATCAGCCCCAGCATTTT
TRBV29-1	NA	NA	TRBJ2-7	CSVAGEPTYEQYF	TGCAGCGTTGCGGGGGAACCGACCTACGAGCAGTACTTC
TRBV25-1	NA	NA	TRBJ2-7	CASSEYGSYEQYF	TGTGCCAGCAGTGAATACGGCTCCTACGAGCAGTACTTC
TRBV28	NA	few	TRBJ2-1	CASSYPRGTYNEQFF	TGTGCCAGCAGTTACCCCCGGGGAACCTACAATGAGCAGTTCTTC
TRBV5-5	NA	NA	TRBJ2-7	CASSLGNGVYEQYF	TGTGCCAGCAGCTTGGGCAATGGGGTGTACGAGCAGTACTTC
TRBV6-6	NA	many	TRBJ1-6	CASSYRSTNSPLHF	TGTGCCAGCAGTTACAGAAGTACTAATTCACCCCTCCACTTT
TRBV7-9	NA	NA	TRBJ2-2	CASSLTGPEELFF	TGTGCCAGCAGCCTGACAGGTCCCGAGGAGCTGTTTTTT
TRBV7-9	NA	many	TRBJ1-1	CASSVYGPNTEAFF	TGTGCCAGCAGCGTATACGGGCCGAACACTGAAGCTTTCTTT
TRBV4-2	TRBD1	few	TRBJ1-1	CASSQGDREAFF	TGTGCCAGCAGCCAAGGGGACAGGGAAGCTTTCTTT
TRBV6-5	TRBD1	few	TRBJ1-2	CASSYSAGGNYGYTF	TGTGCCAGCAGTTACTCGGCAGGGGGGAACTATGGCTACACCTTC
TRBV9	NA	NA	TRBJ1-2	CASSPSAPDGYTF	TGTGCCAGCAGCCCCAGCGCACCCGATGGCTACACCTTC
TRBV28	NA	NA	TRBJ2-5	CASSSPETQYF	TGTGCCAGCAGTTCCCCGGAGACCCAGTACTTC
TRBV6-1	TRBD1	NA	TRBJ2-2	CASSNKGTVAGELFF	TGTGCCAGCAGCAATAAAGGGACAGTAGCCGGGGAGCTGTTTTTT
TRBV6-1	TRBD1	NA	TRBJ2-3	CASSHRDRGTDTQYF	TGTGCCAGCAGTCACCGGGACAGGGGTACAGATACGCAGTATTTT
TRBV4-3	NA	many	TRBJ2-2	CASSHGSSGSRELFF	TGCGCCAGCAGCCACGGATCATCGGGATCCCGGGAGCTGTTTTTT
TRBV20-1	TRBD1	few	TRBJ1-4	CSVSQGPREKLFF	TGCAGTGTCTCACAGGGGCCGAGAGAAAAACTGTTTTTT
TRBV19	TRBD1	many	TRBJ1-4	CASSFGQDIGEKLFF	TGTGCCAGTAGTTTCGGACAGGACATCGGTGAAAAACTGTTTTTT
TRBV10-3	TRBD1	NA	TRBJ2-2	CAISEMTGDTGELFF	TGTGCCATCAGTGAAATGACAGGGGACACCGGGGAGCTGTTTTTT